This TCR beta chain was captured by sequencing in a study of Graves' ophthalmopathy and Graves' hyperthyroidism (dated by TCRdb to the late 2010s). About the investigation overall: Peripheral blood was collected before any treatment was given, at the time of initial diagnosis. The study used signatures of the TCR beta repertoire to tell Graves' ophthalmopathy apart from Graves' hyperthyroidism and to predict which patients would progress to ophthalmopathy. To explore V-J signatures distinguishing ophthalmopathy from hyperthyroidism, a discovery set of about a hundred patients (43 ophthalmopathy, 57 stable hyperthyroidism) was enrolled. An independent validation cohort comprised 18 hyperthyroidism patients and over 15 patients who later progressed from hyperthyroidism to ophthalmopathy. In over 5 hyperthyroidism patients, the T-cell repertoires found in thyroid tissue were compared with those found in blood. Following sampling, methimazole starting at 30 mg daily was administered to hyperthyroidism patients, and high-dose intravenous methylprednisolone was administered to ophthalmopathy patients. In total, approximately 140 blood samples were TCR-sequenced: around 42 ophthalmopathy, 80 or so hyperthyroidism and roughly 17 hyperthyroidism-to-ophthalmopathy patients.

For repertoire sequencing, the TCR beta CDR3 regions were amplified from RNA transcripts. A first-round RT-PCR used HTBI primers with the Qiagen OneStep RT-PCR kit, followed by a second-round multiplex PCR, size selection and purification. The libraries underwent paired-end sequencing with 100 bp reads on an Illumina HiSeq2000. Regarding the original processing steps: SOAPnuke was used to process the reads, removing any read that contained adapters or uncalled bases, had a mean Phred below 15, or lacked an exact match to the constant primer or identifier. COPE v1.2.5 was used to merge high-quality paired reads. Unique nucleotide sequences were defined as clonotypes and aligned to IMGT TRB V, D and J references using MiTCR v1.1. Analysis was restricted to V-J combinations with a frequency above 0.0001, which covered 98% to 99.2% of repertoires. For each V-J combination, a TCR clonal expansion and chaos score was defined as the ratio of F50 clonal expansion to chaos observed in the TCRdist matrix. Features were reduced by Welch's t-statistics and random forest to around 14 V-J combinations, which fed a naive Bayes classifier. The similarity between thyroid and blood repertoires was quantified using the Morisita-Horn index. Using fastp at Q25 and MiXCR, TCRdb reprocessed the public reads and kept productive beta chains. Each entry is one CDR3 protein sequence, shown with its most common DNA and genes. These V and J calls rely on TCRdb rather than the paper's analysis. This sample gives 400,000 or so distinct CDR3 sequences in total; about a sixth of them show up just once. The ten largest clones take up roughly 2.3% of the sample.

Hyperthyroidism was defined as stable when no progression to ophthalmopathy occurred within 18 months of follow-up. Patients with hyperthyroidism were aged 18 to 65 years, had been newly diagnosed, and had a disease duration of less than 2 months. Patients with other autoimmune diseases, uncontrolled infections, pregnancy or lactation were excluded. Clinical symptoms, serum thyroxine, TRAb, thyroid ultrasound and orbital computed tomography formed the basis of the diagnosis. Ficoll-Paque density gradient centrifugation was used to isolate PBMCs from around 10 ml of fresh peripheral blood. Total RNA was extracted using Trizol reagent, and RNA quality was checked on an Agilent 2100 Bioanalyzer. Beyond this particular receptor, the publication reports: In validation, the model predicted ophthalmopathy progression with about 71% sensitivity and 72% to 80% specificity; some 13 predicted patients were CT-confirmed with GO in a median of around 6 months. Ophthalmopathy was separated from stable hyperthyroidism by the 13-signature model with about 88% sensitivity and roughly 83% specificity in cross-validation and with 80%/75% in the test set. No statistical method was used to set the sample size in advance, and the investigators knew which group each participant was assigned to. Most expanded thyroid clonotypes with a frequency above 0.001 also appeared in blood, which suggests that blood repertoires may reflect the immune response in the thyroid.

Concerning this clonotype itself: The specificity of this receptor is unknown. A read error may explain this, as a much larger clone is one base away. Likely a read error: the CDR3 ends without its conserved phenylalanine or tryptophan.

Termini included, the CDR3 measures 12 amino acids. Only the CDR3 DNA stays, 36 bases, in frame from base 1. V is reduced by 4 bases and J by 2 bases, leaving a spacing of 6 bases between them. The germline V gene gives CDR1 as MDHEN and CDR2 as SYDVKM. The chain uses TRBV28 and TRBJ2-7; TRBD2 is perhaps the D gene, given 5 matching bases. The clonotype originates from an adult woman with stable Graves' hyperthyroidism. Sequenced: peripheral blood. Read as DNA, the sequence is TGTGCCAGCAGTTCCGGGACCTACGAGCAGTACCTC. This yields the protein CASSSGTYEQYL.